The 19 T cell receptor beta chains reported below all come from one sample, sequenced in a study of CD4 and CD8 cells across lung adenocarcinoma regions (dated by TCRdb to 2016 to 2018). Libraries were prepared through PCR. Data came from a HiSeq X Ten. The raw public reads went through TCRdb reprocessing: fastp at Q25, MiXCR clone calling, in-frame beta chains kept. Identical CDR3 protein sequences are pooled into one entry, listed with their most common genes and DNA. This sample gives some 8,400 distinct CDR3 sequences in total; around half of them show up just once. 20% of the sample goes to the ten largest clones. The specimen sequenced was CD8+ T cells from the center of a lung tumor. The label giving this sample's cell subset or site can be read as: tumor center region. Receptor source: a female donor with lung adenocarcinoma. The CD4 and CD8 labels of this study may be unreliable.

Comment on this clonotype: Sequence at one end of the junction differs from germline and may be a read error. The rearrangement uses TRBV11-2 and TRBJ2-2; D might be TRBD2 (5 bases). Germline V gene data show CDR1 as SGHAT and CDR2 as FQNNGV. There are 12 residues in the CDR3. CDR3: CAGSANTGELFF. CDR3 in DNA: TGTGCGGGCAGTGCGAACACCGGGGAGCTGTTCTTC.

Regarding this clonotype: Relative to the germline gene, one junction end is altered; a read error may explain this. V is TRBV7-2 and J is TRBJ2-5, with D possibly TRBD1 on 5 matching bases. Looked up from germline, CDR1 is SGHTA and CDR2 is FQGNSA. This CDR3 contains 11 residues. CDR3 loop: CASSQRQTRFF. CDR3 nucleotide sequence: TGTGCCAGCAGCCAACGACAGACCCGATTCTTC.

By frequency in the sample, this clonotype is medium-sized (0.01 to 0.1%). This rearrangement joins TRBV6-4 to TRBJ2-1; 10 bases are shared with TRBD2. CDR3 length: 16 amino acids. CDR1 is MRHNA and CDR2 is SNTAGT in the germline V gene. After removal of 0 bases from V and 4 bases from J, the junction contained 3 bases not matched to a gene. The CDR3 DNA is TGTGCCAGCAGTGACTCAGCTAGCGGGGGTTACAATGAGCAGTTCTTC. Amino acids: CASSDSASGGYNEQFF.

CDR3 amino acids: CASIGTGSGGVFGEQFF. CDR3 in DNA: TGTGCCAGTATAGGGACGGGTAGCGGGGGGGTATTTGGTGAGCAGTTCTTC. The V and J genes are TRBV19 and TRBJ2-7; TRBD2 agrees at 11 bases. The DNA end favors TRBJ2-1, so the J call may be wrong. This CDR3 spans 17 amino acids. Germline V gene data show CDR1 as LNHDA and CDR2 as SQIVND (reference sequence).

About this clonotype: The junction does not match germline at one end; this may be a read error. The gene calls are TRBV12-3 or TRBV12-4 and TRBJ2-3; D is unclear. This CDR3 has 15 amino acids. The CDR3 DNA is TGTGCCAGCAGTTTTGGAGCGTGCGCCACAGATACGCAGTACTTT. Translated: CASSFGACATDTQYF.

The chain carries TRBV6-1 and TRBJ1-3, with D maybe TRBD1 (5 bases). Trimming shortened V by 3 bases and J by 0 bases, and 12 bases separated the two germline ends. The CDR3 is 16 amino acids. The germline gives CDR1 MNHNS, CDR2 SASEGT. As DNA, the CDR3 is TGTGCCAGCAGTGAGGAGACAGAACTCTCTGGAAACACCATATATTTT. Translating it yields CASSEETELSGNTIYF.

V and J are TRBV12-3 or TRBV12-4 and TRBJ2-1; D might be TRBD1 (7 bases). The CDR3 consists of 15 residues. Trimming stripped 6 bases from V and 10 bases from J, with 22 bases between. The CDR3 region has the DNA TGTGCCAGCAGCTCTGGCGGGGACAGTTCCTACGAGCAGTTCTTC. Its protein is CASSSGGDSSYEQFF.

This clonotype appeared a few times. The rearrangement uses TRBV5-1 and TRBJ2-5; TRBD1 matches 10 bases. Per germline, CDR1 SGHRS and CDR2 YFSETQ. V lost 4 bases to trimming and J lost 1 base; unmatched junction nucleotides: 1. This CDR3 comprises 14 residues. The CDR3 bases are TGCGCCAGCAGCGGGACAGGGGCCCAAGAGACCCAGTACTTC. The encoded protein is CASSGTGAQETQYF.

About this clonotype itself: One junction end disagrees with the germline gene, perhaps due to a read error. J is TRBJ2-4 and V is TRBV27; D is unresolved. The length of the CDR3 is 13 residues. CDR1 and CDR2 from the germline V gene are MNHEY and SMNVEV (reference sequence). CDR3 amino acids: CASSPSVKNIQYF. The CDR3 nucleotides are TGTGCCAGCAGTCCCTCTGTCAAGAACATTCAGTACTTT.

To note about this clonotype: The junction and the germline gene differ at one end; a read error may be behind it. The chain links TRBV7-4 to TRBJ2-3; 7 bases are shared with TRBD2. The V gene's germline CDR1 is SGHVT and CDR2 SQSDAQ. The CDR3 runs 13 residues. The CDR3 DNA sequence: TGTGCCAGCAGCGTAGCGGGTAGAGATGCGCAGTACTTT. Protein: CASSVAGRDAQYF.

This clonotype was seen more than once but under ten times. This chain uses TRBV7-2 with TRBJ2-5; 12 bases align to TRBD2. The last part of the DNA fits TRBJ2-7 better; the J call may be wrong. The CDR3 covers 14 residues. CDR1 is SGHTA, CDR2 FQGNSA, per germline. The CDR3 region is CASSTSGGTYEQYF. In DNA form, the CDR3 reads TGTGCCAGCAGCACTAGCGGGGGGACCTACGAGCAGTACTTC.

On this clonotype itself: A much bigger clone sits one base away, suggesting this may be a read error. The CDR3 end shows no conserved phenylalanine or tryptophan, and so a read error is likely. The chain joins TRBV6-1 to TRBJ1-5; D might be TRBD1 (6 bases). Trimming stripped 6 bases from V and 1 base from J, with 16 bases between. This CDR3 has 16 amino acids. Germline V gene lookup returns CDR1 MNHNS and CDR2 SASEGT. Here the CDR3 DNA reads TGTGCCAGCAGGGTAACTGGGACACCCAGCAATCAGCCCCAGCATTTG. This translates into CASRVTGTPSNQPQHL.

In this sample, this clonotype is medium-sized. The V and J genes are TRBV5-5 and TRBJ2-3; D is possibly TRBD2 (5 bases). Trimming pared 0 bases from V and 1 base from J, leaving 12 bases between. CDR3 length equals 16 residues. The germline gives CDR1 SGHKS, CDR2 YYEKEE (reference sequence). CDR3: CASSLGREKGTDTQYF. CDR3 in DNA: TGTGCCAGCAGCTTGGGTAGGGAGAAGGGCACAGATACGCAGTATTTT.

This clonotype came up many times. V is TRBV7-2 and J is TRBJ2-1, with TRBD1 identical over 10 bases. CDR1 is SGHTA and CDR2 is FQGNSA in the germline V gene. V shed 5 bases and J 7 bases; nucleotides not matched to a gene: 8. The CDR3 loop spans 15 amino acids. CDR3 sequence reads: CASSPDRGRENEQFF. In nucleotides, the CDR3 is TGTGCCAGCAGCCCCGACAGGGGGCGAGAGAATGAGCAGTTCTTC.

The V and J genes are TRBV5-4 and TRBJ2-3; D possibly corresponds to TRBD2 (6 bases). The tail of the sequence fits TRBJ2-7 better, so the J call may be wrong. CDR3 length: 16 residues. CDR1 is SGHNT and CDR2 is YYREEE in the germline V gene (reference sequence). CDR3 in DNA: TGTGCCAGCAGCTTGCATTTATCCACTAGCCCAGATACGCAGTACTTC. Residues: CASSLHLSTSPDTQYF.

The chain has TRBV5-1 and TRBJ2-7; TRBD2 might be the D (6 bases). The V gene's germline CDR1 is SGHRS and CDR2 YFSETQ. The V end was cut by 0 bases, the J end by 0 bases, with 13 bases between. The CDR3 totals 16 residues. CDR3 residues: CASSLGAAGSSYEQYF. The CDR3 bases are TGCGCCAGCAGCTTGGGCGCAGCGGGTAGCTCCTACGAGCAGTACTTC.

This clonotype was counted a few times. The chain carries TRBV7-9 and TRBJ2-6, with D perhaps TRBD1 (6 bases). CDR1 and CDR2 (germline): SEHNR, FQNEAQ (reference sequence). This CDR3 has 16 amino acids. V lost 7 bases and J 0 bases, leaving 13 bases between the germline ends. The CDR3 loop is CASTYDRHSGANVLTF. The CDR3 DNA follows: TGTGCCAGCACTTATGACAGGCACTCTGGGGCCAACGTCCTGACTTTC.

CDR3 protein: CASSLSGDGYTF. In DNA, the CDR3 is TGTGCCAGCAGTTTATCTGGTGATGGCTACACCTTC. The rearrangement joins TRBV12-3 or TRBV12-4 to TRBJ1-2; no clear D. V was shortened by 2 bases and J by 6 bases, with 7 bases between the two germline ends. CDR3 length: 12 amino acids.

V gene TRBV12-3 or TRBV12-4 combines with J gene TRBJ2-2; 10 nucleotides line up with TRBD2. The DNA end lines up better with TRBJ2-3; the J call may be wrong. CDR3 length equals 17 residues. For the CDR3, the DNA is TGTGCCAGCAGTTGGGCTGGACTAGCGGACTACACCGGTGAGCAGTATTTT. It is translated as CASSWAGLADYTGEQYF.